This paragraph covers one T cell receptor beta chain sequence. The data originate from a study of blood T cell repertoires in COVID-19. Data came from immunoSEQ multiplex PCR; TCRdb stores just in-frame clones and leaves some out. The table shows around 210,000 clones, with approximately 85% occurring only once. The V and J ends lost 2 bases and 4 bases respectively, with 9 bases between them. This CDR3 is built from 13 residues. The V gene's germline CDR1 is MNHEY and CDR2 SVGEGT. This receptor was taken from a man over 45 with COVID-19, enrolled during active disease. The source material was peripheral blood. The chain joins TRBV6-2 or TRBV6-3 to TRBJ2-7, with D perhaps matching TRBD1 (6 bases). As DNA, the CDR3 is TGTGCCAGCAGTTACGGACAGTCGTACGAGCAGTACTTC. Its protein product is CASSYGQSYEQYF.